The rows below give T cell receptor beta chains drawn from one sample of a study of blood T cells in healthy people across ages. Using its own MiXCR run on the 5' RACE reads, TCRdb lists one record per CDR3 protein. The sample lists approximately 1,100,000 distinct CDR3 sequences, more than 35% occurring once. Sequencing was done on a sample of blood. The receptors originated from a woman in her sixties in good health. Both conserved end residues are part of each CDR3. The D gene is left open where the match is weak. Clone size is given for some rows only: seen once, a few or many times, or a class if the clone is expanded.

V	size	D	J	DNA	CDR3
TRBV20-1	few	TRBD1	TRBJ1-6	TGCAGTGCTACCCGGGACAGGGGGCGCCAGTCCTATAATTCACCCCTCCACTTT	CSATRDRGRQSYNSPLHF
TRBV27	-	TRBD2	TRBJ2-5	TGTGCCAGCAGACCCCCTAGCGGGAGAGAGACCCAGTACTTC	CASRPPSGRETQYF
TRBV6-4	-	-	TRBJ2-3	TGTGCCAGCAGTAACGAACGGAGGGGTATGGATACGCAGTATTTT	CASSNERRGMDTQYF
TRBV5-1	-	TRBD1	TRBJ2-7	TGCACCAGCAGCTTGGGCAGAAGGGACAGTTCCTACGAGCAGTACTTC	CTSSLGRRDSSYEQYF
TRBV20-1	-	-	TRBJ2-2	TGCAGTGCTAGTCTTGGGTTAGGGAACACCGGGGAGCTGTTTTTT	CSASLGLGNTGELFF
TRBV7-8	-	-	TRBJ2-1	TGTGCCAGCATCGCGCGACTTATGAGCTCCTACAATGAGCAGTTCTTC	CASIARLMSSYNEQFF
TRBV7-9	-	-	TRBJ2-1	TGTGCCAGCAGCCGGGGGGCGGGCTACAATGAGCAGTTCTTC	CASSRGAGYNEQFF
TRBV7-9	few	TRBD1	TRBJ2-5	TGTGCCAGCAGTCCTGACAGGGAAGGGCAGTACTTC	CASSPDREGQYF
TRBV29-1	-	TRBD2	TRBJ2-7	TGCAGCGTTGAAGATCCGACTAGCGGGGCTTCCTACGAGCAGTACTTC	CSVEDPTSGASYEQYF
TRBV6-5	many	-	TRBJ2-7	TGTGCCAGCAGTCGCCAAAGGAGCTCCTACGAGCAGTACTTC	CASSRQRSSYEQYF
TRBV10-3	-	TRBD1	TRBJ1-1	TGTGCCTCATGGGGACAGGGGTTGAGGGCAGCTTTCTTT	CASWGQGLRAAFF
TRBV7-8	-	TRBD1	TRBJ2-3	TGTGCCAGCAGCTTAATTGGGCAGGGGGCCGTCCCAGATACGCAGTATTTT	CASSLIGQGAVPDTQYF
TRBV13	few	TRBD1	TRBJ2-5	TGTGCCAGCAGCCCCCGATTGGACAGGGGGCAAGAGACCCAGTACTTC	CASSPRLDRGQETQYF
TRBV7-9	few	-	TRBJ1-5	TGTGCCAGCAGCTTAGAGGGGTATCAGCCCCAGCATTTT	CASSLEGYQPQHF
TRBV2	once	-	TRBJ2-7	TGTGCCAGCAGTGAGCCAGGGTTCTACGAGCAGTACTTC	CASSEPGFYEQYF